The T cell receptor beta chain described here comes from a study of blood T cell repertoires in COVID-19. Study in general: Acute and convalescent COVID-19 specimens originated in the United States, Italy and Spain. Sources were T cells, B-cell-depleted T cells, or PBMCs; the material itself was cDNA or gDNA.

Trimming took 5 bases from V and 4 from J; bases not matched to a gene: 10. In germline, CDR1 is SQVTM, CDR2 ANQGSEA. The CDR3 extends over 14 amino acids. This clone was detected only once. Original handling: Quantification of nucleated cells was approximated via reference gene primer amplification. Clones were sequenced by immunoSEQ multiplex PCR, and TCRdb holds only the in-frame ones, with some missing. The V and J calls and clone size were taken over from that table, and D and trimming were inferred from the DNA. This table has more than 95,000 clones, roughly 69% appearing once. This TCR was recovered from a woman between 70 and 85 years old with acute or convalescent COVID-19. The chain combines TRBV29-1 with TRBJ1-2, with 7 bases matching TRBD1. Source material: peripheral blood. The CDR3 DNA is TGCAGCGTTTACAGGGGTAAACCCAGCTATGGCTACACCTTC. Encoded protein: CSVYRGKPSYGYTF. Full variable domain (missing parts from reference TRBV29-1 and TRBJ1-2): SAVISQKPSRDICQRGTSLTIQCQVDSQVTMMFWYRQQPGQSLTLIATANQGSEATYESGFVIDKFPISRPNLTFSTLTVSNMSPEDSSIYLCSVYRGKPSYGYTFGSGTRLTVV.